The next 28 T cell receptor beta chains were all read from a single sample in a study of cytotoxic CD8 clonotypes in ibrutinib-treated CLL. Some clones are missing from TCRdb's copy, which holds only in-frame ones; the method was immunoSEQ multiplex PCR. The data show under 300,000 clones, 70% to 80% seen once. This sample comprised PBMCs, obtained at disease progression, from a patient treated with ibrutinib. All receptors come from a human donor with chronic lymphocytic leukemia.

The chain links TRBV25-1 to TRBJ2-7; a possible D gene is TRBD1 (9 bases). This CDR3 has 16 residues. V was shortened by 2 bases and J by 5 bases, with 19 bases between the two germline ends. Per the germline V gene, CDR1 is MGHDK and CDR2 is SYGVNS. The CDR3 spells CASSEPPGQGLDEQYF. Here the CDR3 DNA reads TGTGCCAGCAGTGAACCTCCGGGACAGGGACTAGACGAGCAGTACTTC.

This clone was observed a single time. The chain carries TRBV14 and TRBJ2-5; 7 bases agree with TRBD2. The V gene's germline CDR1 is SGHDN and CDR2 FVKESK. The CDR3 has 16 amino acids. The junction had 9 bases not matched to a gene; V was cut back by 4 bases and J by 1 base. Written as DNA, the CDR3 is TGTGCCAGCAGCCCCGGTTGGGAGGGAGGCCAAGAGACCCAGTACTTC. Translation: CASSPGWEGGQETQYF.

CDR3 sequence: CASSLDPANEQFF. CDR3 nucleotides: TGTGCCAGCAGCTTAGACCCAGCCAATGAGCAGTTCTTC. V and J are TRBV5-6 and TRBJ2-1; D ambiguous. The CDR3 sequence is 13 residues long. Deletions cut 2 bases from V and 6 bases from J, with 9 bases between. Germline CDR1 reads SGHDT; CDR2 reads YYEEEE.

The CDR3: CASSYMGLAYEQYF. In DNA, the CDR3 is TGTGCCAGCAGTTACATGGGTTTAGCCTACGAGCAGTACTTC. The rearrangement links TRBV6-5 to TRBJ2-7, with D uncertain. Germline V lookup: CDR1 MNHEY, CDR2 SVGAGI. The CDR3 length is 14 residues. The V end was cut by 2 bases, the J end by 2 bases, with 10 bases between.

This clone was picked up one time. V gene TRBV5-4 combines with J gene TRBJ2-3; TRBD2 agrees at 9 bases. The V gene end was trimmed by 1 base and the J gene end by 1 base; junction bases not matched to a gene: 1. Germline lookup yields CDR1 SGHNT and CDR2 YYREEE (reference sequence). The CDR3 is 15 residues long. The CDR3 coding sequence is TGTGCCAGCAGCTTGATAGCGGGGGGCACAGATACGCAGTATTTT. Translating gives CASSLIAGGTDTQYF.

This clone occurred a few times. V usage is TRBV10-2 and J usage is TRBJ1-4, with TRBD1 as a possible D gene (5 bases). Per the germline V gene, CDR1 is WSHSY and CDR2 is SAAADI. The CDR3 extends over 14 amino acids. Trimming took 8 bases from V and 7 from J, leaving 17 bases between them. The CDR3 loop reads CASGDPHQGEKLFF. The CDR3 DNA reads TGCGCCAGCGGGGACCCCCACCAGGGTGAAAAACTGTTTTTT.

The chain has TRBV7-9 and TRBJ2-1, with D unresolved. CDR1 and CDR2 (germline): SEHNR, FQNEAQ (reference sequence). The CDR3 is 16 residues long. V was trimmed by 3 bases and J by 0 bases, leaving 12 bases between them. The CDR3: CASSFRRYSSYNEQFF. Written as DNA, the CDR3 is TGTGCCAGCAGCTTCCGTCGATATAGCTCCTACAATGAGCAGTTCTTC.

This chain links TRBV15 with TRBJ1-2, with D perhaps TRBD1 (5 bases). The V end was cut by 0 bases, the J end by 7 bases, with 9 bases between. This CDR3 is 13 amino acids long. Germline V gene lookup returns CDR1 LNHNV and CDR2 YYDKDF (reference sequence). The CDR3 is CATSRDRAGGYTF. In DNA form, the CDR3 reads TGTGCCACCAGCAGAGACAGGGCGGGTGGCTACACCTTC.

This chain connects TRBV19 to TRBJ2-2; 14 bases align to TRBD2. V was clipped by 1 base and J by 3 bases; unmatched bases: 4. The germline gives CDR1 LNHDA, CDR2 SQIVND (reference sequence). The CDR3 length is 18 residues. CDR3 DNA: TGTGCCAGTAGTATAGTGGGACTAGCGGGAGATTACACCGGGGAGCTGTTTTTT. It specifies CASSIVGLAGDYTGELFF.

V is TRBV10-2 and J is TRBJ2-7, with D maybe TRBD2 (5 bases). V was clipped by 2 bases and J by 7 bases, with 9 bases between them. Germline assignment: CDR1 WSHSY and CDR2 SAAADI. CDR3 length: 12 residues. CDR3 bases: TGCGCCAGCAGTGAGGAGGGCTGGGAGCAGTACTTC. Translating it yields CASSEEGWEQYF.

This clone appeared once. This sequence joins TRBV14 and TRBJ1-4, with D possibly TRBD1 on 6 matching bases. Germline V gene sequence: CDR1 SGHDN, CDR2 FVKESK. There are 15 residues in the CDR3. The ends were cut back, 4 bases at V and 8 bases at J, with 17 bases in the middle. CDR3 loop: CASSLDRRGGEKLFF. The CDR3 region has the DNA TGTGCCAGCAGCCTTGACAGGAGGGGAGGGGAAAAACTGTTTTTT.

Written as DNA, the CDR3 is TGTGCCAGCAGCTTGGAGCCTAGCGGGGGGTATCGGTCCTACGAGCAGTACTTC. Amino acid sequence: CASSLEPSGGYRSYEQYF. The chain joins TRBV5-4 to TRBJ2-7; TRBD2 matches 11 bases. V shed 0 bases, J shed 1 base, and the junction held 9 bases outside the gene matches. Germline lookup yields CDR1 SGHNT and CDR2 YYREEE (reference sequence). The CDR3 covers 18 residues.

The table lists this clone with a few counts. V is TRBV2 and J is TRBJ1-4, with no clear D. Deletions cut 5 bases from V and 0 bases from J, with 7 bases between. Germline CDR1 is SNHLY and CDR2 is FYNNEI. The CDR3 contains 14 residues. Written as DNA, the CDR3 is TGTGCCAGCAGTAGACTGACAACTAATGAAAAACTGTTTTTT. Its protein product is CASSRLTTNEKLFF.

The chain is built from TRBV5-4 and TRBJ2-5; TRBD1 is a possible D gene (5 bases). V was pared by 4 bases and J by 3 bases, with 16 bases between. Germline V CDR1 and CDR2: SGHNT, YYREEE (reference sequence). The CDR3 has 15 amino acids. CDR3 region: CASSVWTKPEETQYF. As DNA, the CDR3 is TGTGCCAGCAGCGTGTGGACAAAACCCGAAGAGACCCAGTACTTC.

DNA for the CDR3: TGTGCCAGCAGCCTTGAACGGATAGCGGAGCAGTACTTC. Encoded protein: CASSLERIAEQYF. This chain joins TRBV4-2 and TRBJ2-7; perhaps TRBD2 as D (5 bases). Per the germline V gene, CDR1 is LGHNA and CDR2 is YNFKEQ. The V and J ends lost 4 bases and 7 bases respectively, with 14 bases between them. The CDR3 totals 13 residues.

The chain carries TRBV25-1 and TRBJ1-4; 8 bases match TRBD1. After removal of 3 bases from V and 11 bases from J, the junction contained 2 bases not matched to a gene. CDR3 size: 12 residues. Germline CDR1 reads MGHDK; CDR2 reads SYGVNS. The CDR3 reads CASSDRGQKLFF. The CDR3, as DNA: TGTGCCAGCAGTGACAGGGGGCAGAAACTGTTTTTT.

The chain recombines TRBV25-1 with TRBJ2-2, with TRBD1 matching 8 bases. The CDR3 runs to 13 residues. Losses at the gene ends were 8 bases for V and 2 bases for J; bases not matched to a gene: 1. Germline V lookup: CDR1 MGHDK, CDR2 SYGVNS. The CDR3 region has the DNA TGTGCCAGCGGACAGGGTAACACCGGGGAGCTGTTTTTT. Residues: CASGQGNTGELFF. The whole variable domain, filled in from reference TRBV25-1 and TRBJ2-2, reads EADIYQTPRYLVIGTGKKITLECSQTMGHDKMYWYQQDPGMELHLIHYSYGVNSTEKGDLSSESTVSRIRTEHFPLTLESARPSHTSQYLCASGQGNTGELFFGEGSRLTVL.

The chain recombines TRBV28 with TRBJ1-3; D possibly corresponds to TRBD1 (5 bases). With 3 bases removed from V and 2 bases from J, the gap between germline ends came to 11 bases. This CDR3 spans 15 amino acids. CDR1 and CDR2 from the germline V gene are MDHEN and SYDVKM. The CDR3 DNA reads TGTGCCAGCAGTTTGTGGGGGGGAACTGGAAACACCATATATTTT. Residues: CASSLWGGTGNTIYF.

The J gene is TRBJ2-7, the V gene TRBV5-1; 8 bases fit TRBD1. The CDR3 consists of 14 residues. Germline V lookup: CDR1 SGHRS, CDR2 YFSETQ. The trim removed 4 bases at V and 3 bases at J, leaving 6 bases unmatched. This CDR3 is CASSRGQASYEQYF. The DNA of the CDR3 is TGCGCCAGCAGCCGGGGACAGGCGAGCTACGAGCAGTACTTC.

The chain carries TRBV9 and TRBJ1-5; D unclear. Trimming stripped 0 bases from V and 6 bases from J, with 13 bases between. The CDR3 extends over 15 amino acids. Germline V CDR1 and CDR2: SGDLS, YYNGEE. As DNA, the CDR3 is TGTGCCAGCAGCGTAGAGGGCAGTTGGGCTCAGCCCCAGCATTTT. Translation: CASSVEGSWAQPQHF.

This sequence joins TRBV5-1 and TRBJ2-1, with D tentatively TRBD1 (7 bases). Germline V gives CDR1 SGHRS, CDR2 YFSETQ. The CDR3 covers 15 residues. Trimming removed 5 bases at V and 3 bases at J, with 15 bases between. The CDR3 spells CASSQGGQNYNEQFF. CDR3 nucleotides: TGCGCCAGCAGTCAGGGGGGACAGAACTACAATGAGCAGTTCTTC.

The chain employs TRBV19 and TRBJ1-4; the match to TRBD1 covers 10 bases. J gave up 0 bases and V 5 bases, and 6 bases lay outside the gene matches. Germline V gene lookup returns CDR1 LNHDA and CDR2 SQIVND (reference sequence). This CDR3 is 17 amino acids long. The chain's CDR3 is CASSAPGQGSTNEKLFF. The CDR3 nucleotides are TGTGCCAGTAGTGCCCCGGGACAGGGGTCAACTAATGAAAAACTGTTTTTT.

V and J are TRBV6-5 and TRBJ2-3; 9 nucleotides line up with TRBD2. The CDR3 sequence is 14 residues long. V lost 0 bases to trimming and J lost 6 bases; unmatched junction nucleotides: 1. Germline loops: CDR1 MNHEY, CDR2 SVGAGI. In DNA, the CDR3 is TGTGCCAGCAGTTACTCCCTAGCGGGGGATACGCAGTATTTT. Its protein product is CASSYSLAGDTQYF.

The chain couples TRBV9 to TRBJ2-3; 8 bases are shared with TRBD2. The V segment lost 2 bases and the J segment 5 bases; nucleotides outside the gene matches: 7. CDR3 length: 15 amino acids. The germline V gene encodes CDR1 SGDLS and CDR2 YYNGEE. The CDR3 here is CASSVGSGIKDTQYF. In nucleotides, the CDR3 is TGTGCCAGCAGCGTCGGTAGCGGGATCAAAGATACGCAGTATTTT.

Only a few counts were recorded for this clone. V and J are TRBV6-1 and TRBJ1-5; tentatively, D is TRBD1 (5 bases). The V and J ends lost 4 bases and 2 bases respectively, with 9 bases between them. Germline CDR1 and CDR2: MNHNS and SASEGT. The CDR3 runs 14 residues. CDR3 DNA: TGTGCCAGCAGTGTGGGGGACGGCAATCAGCCCCAGCATTTT. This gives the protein CASSVGDGNQPQHF.

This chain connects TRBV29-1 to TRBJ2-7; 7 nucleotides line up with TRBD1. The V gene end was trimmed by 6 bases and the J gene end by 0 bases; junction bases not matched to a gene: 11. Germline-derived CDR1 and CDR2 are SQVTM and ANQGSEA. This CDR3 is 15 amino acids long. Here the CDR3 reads CSVGLSDRSSYEQYF. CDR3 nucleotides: TGCAGCGTCGGGCTATCGGACAGGAGCTCCTACGAGCAGTACTTC.

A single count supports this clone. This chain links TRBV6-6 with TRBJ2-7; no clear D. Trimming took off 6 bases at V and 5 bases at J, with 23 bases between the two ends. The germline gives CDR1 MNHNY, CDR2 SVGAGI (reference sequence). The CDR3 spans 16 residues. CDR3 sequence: CASSHLSPAPWDEQYF. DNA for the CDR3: TGTGCCAGCAGCCACCTTTCGCCGGCGCCATGGGACGAGCAGTACTTC.

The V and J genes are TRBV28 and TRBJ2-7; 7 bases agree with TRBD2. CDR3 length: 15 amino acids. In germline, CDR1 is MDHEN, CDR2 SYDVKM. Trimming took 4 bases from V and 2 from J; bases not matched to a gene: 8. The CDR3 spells CASSSPASGTYEQYF. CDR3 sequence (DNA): TGTGCCAGCAGTTCCCCTGCAAGCGGGACCTACGAGCAGTACTTC.